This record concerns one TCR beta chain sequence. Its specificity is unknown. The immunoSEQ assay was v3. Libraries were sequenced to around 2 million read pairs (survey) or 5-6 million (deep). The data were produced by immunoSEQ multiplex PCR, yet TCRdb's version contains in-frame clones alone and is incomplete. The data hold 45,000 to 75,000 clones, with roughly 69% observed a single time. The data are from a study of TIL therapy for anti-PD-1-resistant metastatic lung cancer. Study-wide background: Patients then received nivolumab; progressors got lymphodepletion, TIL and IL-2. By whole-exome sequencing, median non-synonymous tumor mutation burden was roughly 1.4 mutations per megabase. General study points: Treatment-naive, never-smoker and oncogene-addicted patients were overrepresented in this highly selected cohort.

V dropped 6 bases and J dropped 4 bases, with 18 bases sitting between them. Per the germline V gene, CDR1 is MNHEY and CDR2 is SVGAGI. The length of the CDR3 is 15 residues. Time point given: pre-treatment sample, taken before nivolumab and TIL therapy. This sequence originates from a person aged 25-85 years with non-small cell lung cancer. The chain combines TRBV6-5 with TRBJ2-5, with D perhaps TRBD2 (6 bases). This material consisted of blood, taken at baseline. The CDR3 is CASRRGRRGGETQYF. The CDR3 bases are TGTGCCAGCAGACGAGGTCGTAGGGGAGGAGAGACCCAGTACTTC.